This entry features one TCR beta chain sequence. The germline gives CDR1 MNHNS, CDR2 SASEGT. This CDR3 region has 16 residues. Trimming stripped 2 bases from V and 0 bases from J, with 12 bases between. Enrollment of patients from Seattle took place during active infection, with longitudinal follow-up. Original processing methods: The authors estimated nucleated cell counts from reference gene primer amplification. Generated by immunoSEQ multiplex PCR, the TCRdb table keeps only in-frame clones and is missing some. For V, J and clone size, that table is used; D and trimming come from the DNA. The data contain 50,000 to 60,000 clones, roughly 89% of them seen just once; the ten biggest clones take up under 4%. The data stem from a study of blood T cell repertoires in COVID-19. Study background: Both acute and convalescent COVID-19 samples were obtained from the United States, Italy and Spain. From T cells, B-cell-depleted T cells, or PBMCs came the material, which was cDNA or gDNA.

Source material: peripheral blood. The receptor's source is a man between 35 and 55 years old with COVID-19, enrolled during active disease. The V gene is TRBV6-1, the J gene TRBJ2-3; D is possibly TRBD1 (6 bases). CDR3 coding DNA: TGTGCCAGCAGTGAAAATGGACAGTCGAGCACAGATACGCAGTATTTT. This translates into CASSENGQSSTDTQYF.